One and the same sample provided the 9 T cell receptor beta chains below, sequenced in a study of radiation and T cells in renal cell carcinoma. Sequenced by immunoSEQ multiplex PCR; TCRdb stores in-frame clones only, minus some. The table records 70,000 to 100,000 clones, roughly four fifths of them present only once. Time point specified: baseline pretreatment blood. Treatment denoted: 15 Gy SBRT to primary tumor, nephrectomy 4 weeks later. This material consisted of blood, taken from a patient whose treatment included radiotherapy and nephrectomy. The receptors were sampled from a man aged 55-75 years with renal cell carcinoma.

The CDR3 loop reads CASAGLASYNEQFF. The CDR3 bases are TGTGCCAGCGCGGGACTAGCGTCCTACAATGAGCAGTTCTTC. The rearrangement uses TRBV27 and TRBJ2-1; 10 bases map to TRBD2. V lost 8 bases, J lost 1 base, and 2 bases stayed unmatched. The CDR3 has 14 amino acids. Germline values: CDR1 MNHEY, CDR2 SMNVEV (reference sequence).

The V and J genes are TRBV6-1 and TRBJ1-6; D not resolved. This CDR3 has 12 residues. V dropped 4 bases and J dropped 7 bases, with 5 bases sitting between them. Germline-derived CDR1 and CDR2 are MNHNS and SASEGT. The CDR3 nucleotides read TGTGCCAGCAGTGGAGACAATTCACCCCTCCACTTT. Its translation: CASSGDNSPLHF.

The chain joins TRBV2 to TRBJ2-3, with 8 bases lining up with TRBD2. Germline CDR1 and CDR2: SNHLY and FYNNEI. The CDR3 sequence is 14 residues long. Germline trimming cut 3 bases from V and 4 bases from J; bases unmatched to any gene: 3. The DNA of the CDR3 is TGTGCCAGCAGTGAGAGCGGGAGTCCAGATACGCAGTATTTT. It yields the protein CASSESGSPDTQYF. The variable domain in full, completed from reference TRBV2 and TRBJ2-3, reads EPEVTQTPSHQVTQMGQEVILRCVPISNHLYFYWYRQILGQKVEFLVSFYNNEISEKSEIFDDQFSVERPDGSNFTLKIRSTKLEDSAMYFCASSESGSPDTQYFGPGTRLTVL.

This chain links TRBV5-4 with TRBJ2-1, with a tentative D call TRBD2 (6 bases). With 4 bases removed from V and 2 bases from J, the gap between germline ends came to 13 bases. The CDR3 length is 15 residues. CDR1 is SGHNT and CDR2 is YYREEE in the germline V gene (reference sequence). CDR3 DNA: TGTGCCAGCAGCCCAGCGGGTAGGGCCTACAATGAGCAGTTCTTC. Its translation: CASSPAGRAYNEQFF.

The genes are TRBV27 and TRBJ2-1, with D tentatively TRBD1 or TRBD2 (6 bases each). This CDR3 has 20 residues. The V and J ends lost 6 bases and 3 bases respectively, with 30 bases between them. Germline CDR1 reads MNHEY; CDR2 reads SMNVEV (reference sequence). The CDR3 DNA reads TGTGCCAGCAGCCCCCGCGGCGGGATAGTCGATAGGGGGTACTACAATGAGCAGTTCTTC. Protein sequence: CASSPRGGIVDRGYYNEQFF.

V gene TRBV7-6 combines with J gene TRBJ2-3, with D perhaps assigned TRBD1 or TRBD2 (5 bases each). The V end was cut by 5 bases, the J end by 3 bases, with 18 bases between. This CDR3 has 16 residues. Per the germline V gene, CDR1 is SGHVS and CDR2 is FNYEAQ. The DNA of the CDR3 is TGTGCCAGCAGCGCCCGGGACGCCCGGGGAACAGATACGCAGTATTTT. Its protein is CASSARDARGTDTQYF.

The CDR3 is CASSLASGASGFGYTF. The CDR3 coding sequence is TGTGCCAGCAGCTTAGCGTCGGGGGCCTCGGGTTTCGGCTACACCTTC. This rearrangement joins TRBV7-8 to TRBJ1-2, with D possibly being TRBD1 (6 bases). This CDR3 has 16 amino acids. The germline V gene has CDR1 SGHVS and CDR2 FQNEAQ. Trimming removed 0 bases from V and 8 bases from J, with 19 bases in between.

V and J are TRBV27 and TRBJ2-7; 8 bases agree with TRBD1. The CDR3 is 14 residues long. Germline V gives CDR1 MNHEY, CDR2 SMNVEV (reference sequence). Trimming at V came to 4 bases and at J to 2 bases, leaving 4 bases not matched to a gene. CDR3 protein: CASSYRGWTYEQYF. CDR3 in DNA: TGTGCCAGCAGTTACAGGGGGTGGACCTACGAGCAGTACTTC.

The CDR3 spells CASSLGDRAGNTIYF. DNA for the CDR3: TGTGCCAGCAGCTTAGGTGACAGGGCTGGAAACACCATATATTTT. The chain uses TRBV7-2 and TRBJ1-3; 7 bases align to TRBD1. Germline V gives CDR1 SGHTA, CDR2 FQGNSA. V lost 1 base and J lost 2; bases outside the gene matches: 2. The CDR3 is made up of 15 amino acids.